This is a list of T cell receptor beta chains from one sample in a study of blood T cell repertoires in COVID-19. Clones were sequenced by immunoSEQ multiplex PCR, and TCRdb holds only the in-frame ones, with some missing. The sample lists 230,000 or so clones; 84% were seen once. Sequencing was performed on peripheral blood. The receptors were gathered from a man in his forties who had recovered from COVID-19. CDR3s include the opening cysteine and the closing phenylalanine or tryptophan. The D gene is left open where the match is weak. Some rows have no size entry. The others give once, few or many, or a class for an expanded clone.

>-|TRBV7-2|few|TRBJ1-3
CASSLAHRGTSGNTIYF
TGTGCCAGCAGCTTAGCGCATCGTGGGACATCTGGAAACACCATATATTTT
>TRBD1|TRBV7-8|-|TRBJ2-2
CATTRGRGTGELFF
TGTGCCACTACCAGGGGGCGCGGCACCGGGGAGCTGTTTTTT
>-|TRBV7-9|many|TRBJ2-3
CASREGAAQTTQYF
TGTGCCAGCAGGGAGGGGGCGGCACAGACTACGCAGTATTTT
>TRBD1|TRBV5-4|-|TRBJ1-2
CASSLEGQGYGYTF
TGTGCCAGCAGCTTGGAAGGACAGGGGTATGGCTACACCTTC
>-|TRBV18|-|TRBJ1-2
CASSPPNRNYGYTF
TGTGCCAGCTCACCACCGAACAGAAACTATGGCTACACCTTC
>TRBD1|TRBV5-1|once|TRBJ1-5
CASSLGGQVSNQPQHF
TGCGCCAGCAGCTTGGGAGGACAGGTTAGCAATCAGCCCCAGCATTTT
>TRBD1|TRBV12-3/TRBV12-4|-|TRBJ2-7
CASSPGTVQQYF
TGTGCCAGCAGTCCCGGGACAGTCCAGCAGTACTTC
>TRBD2|TRBV27|-|TRBJ2-7
CASSLLAGGGEQYF
TGTGCCAGCAGTTTATTAGCGGGAGGGGGCGAGCAGTACTTC
>TRBD2|TRBV30|-|TRBJ2-3
CAWSASGGAYTQYF
TGTGCCTGGAGTGCTAGCGGGGGGGCCTATACGCAGTATTTT
>-|TRBV7-2|-|TRBJ2-3
CASSSRGRRQGGQYF
TGTGCCAGCAGCAGCCGAGGCCGAAGGCAGGGGGGGCAGTATTTT
>TRBD1|TRBV5-4|few|TRBJ2-5
CASSLPGQGRSETQYF
TGTGCCAGCAGCTTGCCGGGACAGGGGAGGTCGGAGACCCAGTACTTC
>-|TRBV5-1|-|TRBJ1-1
CASSLSGTEAFF
TGCGCCAGCAGCTTGTCGGGAACTGAAGCTTTCTTT
>-|TRBV7-2|-|TRBJ1-1
CASSTQGILNTEAFF
TGTGCCAGCAGCACGCAGGGAATCCTGAACACTGAAGCTTTCTTT
>TRBD2|TRBV19|once|TRBJ2-1
CASYGYTGLAVLGEQFF
TGTGCCAGCTACGGGTATACGGGACTAGCGGTCTTGGGGGAGCAGTTCTTC
>-|TRBV16|-|TRBJ2-7
CASSQSRPEISYEQYF
TGTGCCAGCAGCCAATCGCGGCCCGAAATCTCCTACGAGCAGTACTTC
>TRBD1|TRBV7-9|few|TRBJ1-1
CASSDTSGTGRPEAFF
TGTGCCAGCAGCGACACCTCCGGGACAGGTAGGCCTGAAGCTTTCTTT
>TRBD1|TRBV2|-|TRBJ1-4
CASSDGTGVEKLFF
TGTGCCAGCAGTGACGGGACAGGGGTTGAAAAACTGTTTTTT
>TRBD1|TRBV27|-|TRBJ1-1
CASSFGTGVFNTEAFF
TGTGCCAGCAGTTTCGGGACAGGGGTGTTCAACACTGAAGCTTTCTTT
>-|TRBV5-8|-|TRBJ1-1
CASSGNRLPRTEAFF
TGTGCCAGCAGCGGAAACAGGTTGCCGCGCACTGAAGCTTTCTTT
>-|TRBV3-1/TRBV3-2|few|TRBJ2-1
CASSQTRENEQFF
TGTGCCAGCAGCCAAACCAGGGAAAATGAGCAGTTCTTC
>-|TRBV27|-|TRBJ2-5
CASSFRPLAEGETQYF
TGTGCCAGCAGTTTTCGTCCGCTAGCTGAAGGGGAGACCCAGTACTTC
>-|TRBV30|-|TRBJ1-6
CAWAGRQNSPLHF
TGTGCCTGGGCAGGGAGGCAGAATTCACCCCTCCACTTT
>TRBD1|TRBV4-3|-|TRBJ1-2
CASSHTGAGGYTF
TGCGCCAGCAGCCACACAGGGGCGGGCGGCTACACCTTC
>-|TRBV27|-|TRBJ2-2
CASRALNTGELFF
TGTGCCAGCAGGGCCCTGAACACCGGGGAGCTGTTTTTT
>TRBD2|TRBV3-1/TRBV3-2|-|TRBJ2-5
CASSLHIRGGYQETQYF
TGTGCCAGCAGCCTCCACATCCGGGGGGGGTACCAAGAGACCCAGTACTTC
>-|TRBV28|-|TRBJ2-7
CASRPQGYEQYF
TGTGCCAGCAGACCCCAGGGCTACGAGCAGTACTTC
>TRBD1|TRBV27|-|TRBJ2-1
CASSLGQGFGNEQFF
TGTGCCAGTAGCCTCGGACAGGGCTTTGGTAATGAGCAGTTCTTC
>TRBD1|TRBV2|-|TRBJ2-1
CANRGRGDEQFF
TGTGCAAACAGGGGGCGTGGGGATGAGCAGTTCTTC
>-|TRBV30|few|TRBJ1-3
CAWSGAGNTIYF
TGTGCCTGGAGTGGTGCGGGAAACACCATATATTTT
>-|TRBV4-3|-|TRBJ2-1
CASSQEGAGLYNEQFF
TGCGCCAGCAGCCAAGAGGGGGCGGGCTTGTACAATGAGCAGTTCTTC
>-|TRBV11-2|-|TRBJ1-4
CASSRGTNEKLFF
TGTGCCAGCAGCAGGGGGACTAATGAAAAACTGTTTTTT
>-|TRBV7-9|-|TRBJ1-1
CASSFIEPNTEAFF
TGTGCCAGCAGCTTTATTGAGCCGAACACTGAAGCTTTCTTT
>-|TRBV14|-|TRBJ2-7
CASSQDPGFSYEQYF
TGTGCCAGCAGCCAAGACCCGGGTTTTTCTTACGAGCAGTACTTC
>TRBD2|TRBV4-3|-|TRBJ2-7
CASSQDAGDEQYF
TGCGCCAGCAGCCAAGATGCGGGGGACGAGCAGTACTTC
>-|TRBV7-2|-|TRBJ2-5
CASSFLAVYQETQYF
TGTGCCAGCAGCTTCTTAGCGGTGTACCAAGAGACCCAGTACTTC
>-|TRBV4-1|-|TRBJ2-7
CASSQDNGGIYEQYF
TGCGCCAGCAGCCAAGATAATGGGGGGATCTACGAGCAGTACTTC
>-|TRBV13|-|TRBJ1-1
CASSFGRTEAFF
TGTGCCAGCAGCTTCGGGAGGACTGAAGCTTTCTTT
>TRBD2|TRBV5-4|few|TRBJ2-1
CASSLGTSGSYNEQFF
TGTGCCAGCAGCTTGGGAACTAGCGGGAGCTACAATGAGCAGTTCTTC